These 29 T cell receptor beta chains share one sample of origin, sequenced in a study of OX40 agonist ivuxolimab in advanced cancers. Only in-frame clones appear in the TCRdb table, and some are missing; sequencing was by immunoSEQ multiplex PCR. The table lists tens of thousands of clones, 85% to 90% of them singletons. The sample in question was CD4+ or CD8+ T cells sorted from blood, obtained in a trial of the OX40 agonist ivuxolimab. Source of these receptors: an adult with an advanced solid tumor such as melanoma, head and neck, liver or kidney cancer.

J is TRBJ2-3 and V is TRBV9, with 12 bases aligning to TRBD2. The CDR3 has 19 amino acids. The J segment lost 1 base and the V segment lost 4 bases, leaving 13 bases of the junction unmatched. CDR1 is SGDLS, CDR2 YYNGEE, per germline. The CDR3 DNA sequence: TGTGCCAGCAGCACTTCTAGCGGGAGGGCCCGGTTCGGCACAGATACGCAGTATTTT. This encodes CASSTSSGRARFGTDTQYF.

The chain links TRBV7-8 to TRBJ2-5; D gene uncertain. Germline loops: CDR1 SGHVS, CDR2 FQNEAQ. This CDR3 is 12 amino acids long. With 1 base removed from V and 6 bases from J, the gap between germline ends came to 6 bases. CDR3 sequence: CASSLDVQTQYF. In nucleotides, the CDR3 is TGTGCCAGCAGCTTAGACGTACAGACCCAGTACTTC.

The gene calls are TRBV4-1 and TRBJ2-1; 8 bases agree with TRBD2. CDR1 and CDR2 (germline): MGHRA, YSYEKL. V lost 0 bases and J lost 4; bases outside the gene matches: 5. The CDR3 covers 16 residues. The chain's CDR3 is CASSQDWSGSYNEQFF. CDR3 nucleotide sequence: TGCGCCAGCAGCCAAGATTGGAGCGGGAGTTACAATGAGCAGTTCTTC.

The chain couples TRBV20-1 to TRBJ1-4, with no clear D. The V and J ends lost 2 bases and 8 bases respectively, with 6 bases between them. The CDR3 is 11 amino acids. Per germline, CDR1 DFQATT and CDR2 SNEGSKA (reference sequence). DNA of the CDR3: TGCAGTGCTAGACAGGCGGAAAAACTGTTTTTT. Protein product: CSARQAEKLFF.

The chain employs TRBV29-1 and TRBJ1-2; possibly TRBD1 for D (6 bases). Germline V gene sequence: CDR1 SQVTM, CDR2 ANQGSEA. The CDR3 length is 15 residues. V was pared by 7 bases and J by 6 bases, with 24 bases between. The CDR3 bases are TGCAGCGCCAGCAGAGGACAGCCAGCTTCCCATGGCTACACCTTC. It specifies CSASRGQPASHGYTF.

The chain uses TRBV2 and TRBJ2-1; D is perhaps TRBD2 (6 bases). The CDR3 is 11 residues long. The germline gives CDR1 SNHLY, CDR2 FYNNEI. The germline V and J ends were trimmed by 10 bases and 5 bases, with 9 bases remaining between them. The CDR3 reads CATAGNNEQFF. The CDR3 nucleotides read TGTGCCACCGCGGGAAACAATGAGCAGTTCTTC. Drawing the rest from reference TRBV2 and TRBJ2-1, the complete variable domain is EPEVTQTPSHQVTQMGQEVILRCVPISNHLYFYWYRQILGQKVEFLVSFYNNEISEKSEIFDDQFSVERPDGSNFTLKIRSTKLEDSAMYFCATAGNNEQFFGPGTRLTVL.

V and J are TRBV27 and TRBJ2-7; D perhaps matches TRBD2 (5 bases). V was cut by 4 bases and J by 6 bases, with 25 bases left in between. The CDR3 length is 17 residues. CDR1 and CDR2 from the germline V gene are MNHEY and SMNVEV (reference sequence). DNA of the CDR3: TGTGCCAGCAGTTACACACACCCCGGACTCCCTTTTGGCGAGCAGTACTTC. It yields the protein CASSYTHPGLPFGEQYF.

The chain is built from TRBV29-1 and TRBJ2-5; 10 positions match TRBD2. This CDR3 comprises 16 residues. CDR1 is SQVTM and CDR2 is ANQGSEA in the germline V gene. The V segment lost 6 bases and the J segment 5 bases; nucleotides outside the gene matches: 15. The CDR3 DNA reads TGCAGCGTAATTAAGGTGGTGCTAGCGGGAGCTGAGACCCAGTACTTC. Translating it yields CSVIKVVLAGAETQYF.

The chain links TRBV5-4 to TRBJ1-2; TRBD1 agrees at 9 bases. The CDR3 loop spans 13 amino acids. V was pared by 4 bases and J by 7 bases, with 5 bases of the junction left unmatched. Germline CDR1 reads SGHNT; CDR2 reads YYREEE (reference sequence). CDR3 sequence reads: CASSPTGGFGYTF. The DNA of the CDR3 is TGTGCCAGCAGCCCGACAGGGGGTTTTGGCTACACCTTC. Drawing the rest from reference TRBV5-4 and TRBJ1-2, the complete variable domain is ETGVTQSPTHLIKTRGQQVTLRCSSQSGHNTVSWYQQALGQGPQFIFQYYREEENGRGNFPPRFSGLQFPNYSSELNVNALELDDSALYLCASSPTGGFGYTFGSGTRLTVV.

The chain uses TRBV19 and TRBJ2-1; D not certain. This CDR3 is 12 amino acids long. V was shortened by 7 bases and J by 8 bases, with 12 bases between the two germline ends. Germline V lookup: CDR1 LNHDA, CDR2 SQIVND (reference sequence). The DNA of the CDR3 is TGTGCCAGTAATGGTCGCGGCGATGAGCAGTTCTTC. Translation: CASNGRGDEQFF.

The gene calls are TRBV7-6 and TRBJ2-7; 7 bases agree with TRBD2. V gave up 5 bases and J gave up 6 bases; unmatched junction bases: 4. From germline, CDR1 is SGHVS and CDR2 FNYEAQ. This CDR3 contains 12 residues. The CDR3 protein is CASSQERGEQYF. CDR3 nucleotide sequence: TGTGCCAGCAGCCAGGAGCGGGGCGAGCAGTACTTC.

CDR3 in amino acids: CASSPLSSSLVATNEKLFF. The CDR3 DNA reads TGTGCCAGCTCACCACTCTCCTCAAGTCTAGTTGCAACTAATGAAAAACTGTTTTTT. The J gene is TRBJ1-4, the V gene TRBV18, with unresolved D. The V gene lost 1 base and the J gene lost 0 bases, with 18 bases spanning the gap. Germline assignment: CDR1 KGHSH and CDR2 LQKENI. This CDR3 has 19 residues.

This chain connects TRBV6-6 to TRBJ2-5; 10 bases are shared with TRBD2. Germline CDR1 reads MNHNY; CDR2 reads SVGAGI (reference sequence). Trimming removed 5 bases from V and 4 bases from J; junction bases left unmatched: 10. This CDR3 has 16 amino acids. The CDR3 region has the DNA TGTGCCAGCAGTCCGGGGGTAGCGGGAGGACGAGAGACCCAGTACTTC. Amino acids: CASSPGVAGGRETQYF.

The chain joins TRBV6-5 to TRBJ1-5, with D perhaps TRBD1 (5 bases). V lost 5 bases and J lost 6, with 11 bases in between. The germline V gene encodes CDR1 MNHEY and CDR2 SVGAGI. The CDR3 contains 13 residues. The DNA for the CDR3 is TGTGCCAGCAGTGGAGCAGGGAGTCAGCCCCAGCATTTT. This encodes CASSGAGSQPQHF.

Comments on this clone: At one end the junction does not follow the germline gene, possibly because of a read error. This rearrangement joins TRBV6-1 to TRBJ1-4, with D hard to call. The CDR3 has 15 amino acids. Germline V gene lookup returns CDR1 MNHNS and CDR2 SASEGT. The CDR3, as DNA: TGTGCCAACAGTCTTGGCGCGGGAACTAATGAAAAACTGTTTTTT. This codes for CANSLGAGTNEKLFF.

The chain joins TRBV2 to TRBJ1-2; 10 nucleotides align to TRBD1. The trim removed 4 bases at V and 7 bases at J, leaving 9 bases unmatched. Germline loops: CDR1 SNHLY, CDR2 FYNNEI. The CDR3 has 15 amino acids. Written as DNA, the CDR3 is TGTGCCAGCAGTGCGATGGGACAGGGGTACCGTGGCTACACCTTC. The encoded protein is CASSAMGQGYRGYTF. The full variable domain, rest sourced from reference TRBV2 and TRBJ1-2, is EPEVTQTPSHQVTQMGQEVILRCVPISNHLYFYWYRQILGQKVEFLVSFYNNEISEKSEIFDDQFSVERPDGSNFTLKIRSTKLEDSAMYFCASSAMGQGYRGYTFGSGTRLTVV.

The chain employs TRBV19 and TRBJ1-2; D remains ambiguous. This CDR3 is 19 amino acids long. V was trimmed by 0 bases and J by 8 bases, leaving 28 bases between them. The germline V gene has CDR1 LNHDA and CDR2 SQIVND (reference sequence). The DNA of the CDR3 is TGTGCCAGTAGTATAGATCTCCAGACGTACCCCGGCATACTTTCCGGCTACACCTTC. This codes for CASSIDLQTYPGILSGYTF.

V and J are TRBV5-6 and TRBJ2-5; D ambiguous. Trimming removed 1 base from V and 4 bases from J, with 11 bases in between. The CDR3 extends over 14 amino acids. Germline values: CDR1 SGHDT, CDR2 YYEEEE. The CDR3 region has the DNA TGTGCCAGCAGCTTGTCACTAACTGGAGAGACCCAGTACTTC. It codes for CASSLSLTGETQYF.

This chain connects TRBV6-1 to TRBJ1-5; 12 bases align to TRBD1. CDR1 is MNHNS and CDR2 is SASEGT in the germline V gene. The CDR3 is 14 amino acids. The trim removed 4 bases at V and 7 bases at J, leaving 2 bases unmatched. CDR3 DNA: TGTGCCAGCAGTGGAGGGACAGGGGGCCAGCCCCAGCATTTT. It encodes CASSGGTGGQPQHF.

The CDR3 DNA sequence: TGTGCCAGCAGCGACCAGGGGACTGAAGCTTTCTTT. As protein: CASSDQGTEAFF. The chain is built from TRBV7-9 and TRBJ1-1; D possibly corresponds to TRBD1 (6 bases). V lost 5 bases, J lost 5 bases, and 9 bases lay in between. From germline, CDR1 is SEHNR and CDR2 FQNEAQ (reference sequence). CDR3 length equals 12 residues.

The chain couples TRBV28 to TRBJ2-7; the match to TRBD1 covers 7 bases. V gave up 7 bases and J gave up 0 bases; unmatched junction bases: 6. CDR1 is MDHEN, CDR2 SYDVKM, per germline. The CDR3 consists of 14 residues. For the CDR3, the DNA is TGTGCCAGCACAGAGACAGGGACCTCCTACGAGCAGTACTTC. As protein: CASTETGTSYEQYF. Drawing the rest from reference TRBV28 and TRBJ2-7, the complete variable domain is DVKVTQSSRYLVKRTGEKVFLECVQDMDHENMFWYRQDPGLGLRLIYFSYDVKMKEKGDIPEGYSVSREKKERFSLILESASTNQTSMYLCASTETGTSYEQYFGPGTRLTVT.

The V and J genes are TRBV30 and TRBJ2-1; 8 nucleotides agree with TRBD2. Germline CDR1 and CDR2: GTSNPN and SVGIG (reference sequence). Germline trimming cut 2 bases from V and 7 bases from J; bases unmatched to any gene: 4. The CDR3 sequence is 13 residues long. This CDR3 reads CAWSRIAGNEQFF. The CDR3 nucleotides are TGTGCCTGGAGTCGAATAGCGGGGAATGAGCAGTTCTTC.

The rearrangement uses TRBV4-2 and TRBJ1-1; D is perhaps TRBD1 (5 bases). Germline V CDR1 and CDR2: LGHNA, YNFKEQ. V was shortened by 0 bases and J by 4 bases, with 9 bases between the two germline ends. CDR3 length equals 14 residues. The DNA of the CDR3 is TGTGCCAGCAGCCAAGATACGGGGCCCACTGAAGCTTTCTTT. Its translation: CASSQDTGPTEAFF.

The chain has TRBV15 and TRBJ1-2; D call uncertain. CDR1 and CDR2 from the germline V gene are LNHNV and YYDKDF (reference sequence). V gave up 1 base and J gave up 4 bases, with 7 bases separating them. The CDR3 runs to 13 residues. The CDR3: CATSRAQAYGYTF. CDR3 nucleotides: TGTGCCACCAGCAGAGCGCAGGCCTATGGCTACACCTTC.

The rearrangement links TRBV4-1 to TRBJ2-2; TRBD2 aligns across 12 bases. CDR1 and CDR2 (germline): MGHRA, YSYEKL. V shed 3 bases, J shed 7 bases, and the junction held 3 bases outside the gene matches. The CDR3 runs 15 residues. The CDR3 loop reads CASSQRLAGDGELFF. DNA for the CDR3: TGCGCCAGCAGCCAGAGACTAGCGGGAGACGGGGAGCTGTTTTTT.

The V and J genes are TRBV7-7 and TRBJ2-2, with TRBD2 identical over 8 bases. CDR1 is SSHAT and CDR2 is FNYEAQ in the germline V gene (reference sequence). The CDR3 runs to 15 residues. CDR3 sequence (DNA): TGTGCTAGCGGAACAACGACTAGCGCGGCCGGGGAGCTGTTTTTT. As protein: CASGTTTSAAGELFF.

J is TRBJ1-1 and V is TRBV6-5, with 8 bases lining up with TRBD1. The CDR3 has 15 amino acids. Per the germline V gene, CDR1 is MNHEY and CDR2 is SVGAGI. V was pared by 2 bases and J by 4 bases, with 6 bases of the junction left unmatched. Written as DNA, the CDR3 is TGTGCCAGCAGTTACCTCCAGGGGGCGGTCACTGAAGCTTTCTTT. This gives the protein CASSYLQGAVTEAFF.

The table lists this clone with a count of one. The chain is built from TRBV11-2 and TRBJ1-5; D is ambiguous. The length of the CDR3 is 14 residues. Trimming pared 5 bases from V and 6 bases from J, leaving 14 bases between. The germline V gene has CDR1 SGHAT and CDR2 FQNNGV. The CDR3 bases are TGTGCCAGCAGCATTCCCGGGTTGGCTCAGCCCCAGCATTTT. Encoded protein: CASSIPGLAQPQHF.

The chain couples TRBV5-1 to TRBJ1-5; D is possibly TRBD1 (6 bases). The CDR3 extends over 15 amino acids. The ends were cut back, 4 bases at V and 4 bases at J, with 15 bases in the middle. CDR1 is SGHRS and CDR2 is YFSETQ in the germline V gene. The CDR3 region is CASSPQDSTNQPQHF. In DNA form, the CDR3 reads TGCGCCAGCAGCCCCCAGGACAGTACAAATCAGCCCCAGCATTTT.